The 9 T cell receptor beta chains given below trace back to one sample, sequenced in a study of shared clonotypes between healthy human individuals. In the naive CD8 group, cells lacked CD45RO and were positively selected for CCR7, so terminally differentiated effector memory CD45RA+ cells were left out. Repertoires were generated with immunoSEQ multiplex PCR, while TCRdb's copy carries only in-frame clones and drops some. Of about 1,900,000 clones listed, about 94% are singletons. Sequenced material: naive CD8+ T cells sorted from blood. The receptors shown here come from a man between 18 and 35 years old in good health.

The chain has TRBV9 and TRBJ2-7; 9 bases fit TRBD1. Germline V gene sequence: CDR1 SGDLS, CDR2 YYNGEE. The V gene end was trimmed by 4 bases and the J gene end by 1 base; junction bases not matched to a gene: 6. CDR3 length equals 15 residues. For the CDR3, the DNA is TGTGCCAGCAGCCCGCCGGGACAGGGTTCCTACGAGCAGTACTTC. The encoded protein is CASSPPGQGSYEQYF.

CDR3 nucleotides: TGTGCCAGCAGTTTACTGGGACAGGGGAATGAGCAGTTCTTC. Protein product: CASSLLGQGNEQFF. This chain links TRBV28 with TRBJ2-1; 10 nucleotides align to TRBD1. The CDR3 covers 14 residues. V was pared by 2 bases and J by 7 bases, with 2 bases of the junction left unmatched. The germline V gene encodes CDR1 MDHEN and CDR2 SYDVKM.

This rearrangement joins TRBV25-1 to TRBJ1-2, with D maybe TRBD1 (5 bases). The germline CDR1 and CDR2 sequences are MGHDK and SYGVNS. Deletions cut 2 bases from V and 2 bases from J, with 9 bases between. CDR3 length equals 14 residues. The CDR3 reads CASSELGGNYGYTF. Written as DNA, the CDR3 is TGTGCCAGCAGTGAACTGGGGGGAAACTATGGCTACACCTTC.

V and J are TRBV27 and TRBJ1-6, with TRBD1 matching over 8 bases. The CDR3 covers 17 residues. V was clipped by 3 bases and J by 8 bases; unmatched bases: 12. Germline V gene sequence: CDR1 MNHEY, CDR2 SMNVEV (reference sequence). The CDR3 DNA sequence: TGTGCCAGCAGTTTGGGTCTGGGGCAGGGGGCTCATTCACCCCTCCACTTT. Encoded protein: CASSLGLGQGAHSPLHF.

This clone was seen only once. This CDR3 reads CASNHDHRGSNQPQHF. The CDR3 bases are TGTGCCAGCAACCATGACCACAGGGGTAGCAATCAGCCCCAGCATTTT. The rearrangement joins TRBV21-1 to TRBJ1-5; the DNA was not used to check the table's D call, TRBD1. TRBV21-1 is deemed a pseudogene. The CDR3 consists of 16 residues.

The chain couples TRBV4-3 to TRBJ1-6; D gene ambiguous. Germline CDR1 reads LGHNA; CDR2 reads YSLEER. The V and J ends lost 1 base and 10 bases respectively, with 14 bases between them. The CDR3 covers 15 residues. The CDR3 nucleotides read TGCGCCAGCAGCCAAGTTGTTCAGGAGGAGTCACCCCTCCACTTT. It codes for CASSQVVQEESPLHF.

The chain is built from TRBV6-5 and TRBJ1-2; 8 bases agree with TRBD1. The length of the CDR3 is 15 residues. V trimming: 4 bases; J trimming: 0 bases; junction bases outside the gene matches: 4. Germline CDR1 and CDR2: MNHEY and SVGAGI. CDR3 region: CASSSGQGPNYGYTF. The CDR3 DNA sequence: TGTGCCAGCAGTTCCGGACAGGGTCCTAACTATGGCTACACCTTC.

This clone was observed once. V usage is TRBV5-1 and J usage is TRBJ2-2; no clear D. Trimming removed 1 base at V and 3 bases at J, with 10 bases between. The CDR3 spans 15 residues. In germline, CDR1 is SGHRS, CDR2 YFSETQ. The CDR3, as DNA: TGCGCCAGCAGCTTGTTTTCGGCAGACACCGGGGAGCTGTTTTTT. It translates to CASSLFSADTGELFF.

Of note for this clone: Different DNA sequences within this sample yield the same CDR3. The chain carries TRBV27 and TRBJ2-1, with 11 bases aligning to TRBD2. V lost 5 bases and J lost 3; bases outside the gene matches: 0. Germline V CDR1 and CDR2: MNHEY, SMNVEV (reference sequence). The CDR3 sequence is 14 residues long. CDR3 nucleotide sequence: TGTGCCAGCAGTCTAGCGGGAGGCTACAATGAGCAGTTCTTC. It yields the protein CASSLAGGYNEQFF.